This is a list of T cell receptor beta chains from one sample in a study of cytotoxic CD8 clonotypes in ibrutinib-treated CLL. The repertoire was sequenced with immunoSEQ multiplex PCR; TCRdb's copy has only in-frame clones and lacks some. The table has 35,000 to 50,000 clones, less than 85% seen once; the top ten hold over 9.5%. The sample was PBMCs, taken at disease progression, from a patient treated with ibrutinib. Every receptor here comes from a human donor with chronic lymphocytic leukemia. CDR3s include the opening cysteine and the closing phenylalanine or tryptophan. The D gene is left open where the match is weak. Some rows have no size entry. The others give once, few or many, or a class for an expanded clone.

d_call	v_call	j_call	clone_size	cdr3_nt	cdr3_aa
NA	TRBV27	TRBJ2-7	NA	TGTGCCAGCAGTTTATATCAGGGTATGGGAGAGTACTTC	CASSLYQGMGEYF
TRBD1	TRBV5-6	TRBJ1-1	NA	TGTGCCAGCAGCCTCTGGGACAGGGGTCGCGGCACTGAAGCTTTCTTT	CASSLWDRGRGTEAFF
NA	TRBV28	TRBJ1-2	NA	TGTGCCAGCAGTTTATCCCGGACGGGAGTTGGCTACACCTTC	CASSLSRTGVGYTF
TRBD2	TRBV28	TRBJ2-1	NA	TGTGCCAGCAGTCGGTACAGCGGGGACTCCTACAATGAGCAGTTCTTC	CASSRYSGDSYNEQFF
NA	TRBV6-5	TRBJ2-5	NA	TGTGCCAGCAGCCTCCTGGGACTGGGAGCAGAGACCCAGTACTTC	CASSLLGLGAETQYF
NA	TRBV6-5	TRBJ1-1	few	TGTGCCAGCAGTTACTCGAAACGGTGGACCGCGGGGACGGCTTTCTTT	CASSYSKRWTAGTAFF
TRBD1	TRBV7-2	TRBJ1-2	NA	TGTGCCAGCAGATCACAGGGGAACTATGGCTACACCTTC	CASRSQGNYGYTF
NA	TRBV29-1	TRBJ1-1	medium-sized	TGCAGCGTGACCAGGACAGCAAACACTGAAGCTTTCTTT	CSVTRTANTEAFF
NA	TRBV9	TRBJ1-2	NA	TGTGCCAGCAGCTCCGGGACGGACTATGGCTACACCTTC	CASSSGTDYGYTF
NA	TRBV27	TRBJ2-5	NA	TGTGCCAGCAGTTTAATGGTTGGAGAGACCCAGTACTTC	CASSLMVGETQYF
TRBD1	TRBV6-6	TRBJ2-1	NA	TGTGCCAGCAGACCGGGACAGACTACGGGCCCCCCTTTCTTC	CASRPGQTTGPPFF
TRBD1	TRBV4-1	TRBJ2-1	NA	TGCGCCAGCAGCCCCCCGGGACAGGGGAATGAGCAGTTCTTC	CASSPPGQGNEQFF
NA	TRBV6-1	TRBJ2-6	few	TGTGCCAGCGAGGGGATCTCTGGGGCCAACGTCCTGACTTTC	CASEGISGANVLTF
TRBD1	TRBV29-1	TRBJ1-1	NA	TGCAGCGTTACAGGGGGCTCCGGGAACACTGAAGCTTTCTTT	CSVTGGSGNTEAFF
TRBD1	TRBV5-1	TRBJ1-2	NA	TGCGCCAGCAGCCAGGGACAGGCGGATGGCTACACCTTC	CASSQGQADGYTF
NA	TRBV19	TRBJ1-1	once	TGTGCCAGTAGGGATACAGGGAGCGGCACTGAAGCTTTCTTT	CASRDTGSGTEAFF
NA	TRBV7-3	TRBJ2-2	few	TGTGCCAGCAGCCCCGGGACATCGGGGACCGGGGAGCTGTTTTTT	CASSPGTSGTGELFF
TRBD1	TRBV19	TRBJ1-2	NA	TGTGCCAGTAGAAGATCGGGGACAGGGGTTGATGGCTACACCTTC	CASRRSGTGVDGYTF
TRBD1	TRBV18	TRBJ2-7	NA	TGTGCCAGCTCACTCCCGGGGACAGGGCTGAGCTTC	CASSLPGTGLSF
NA	TRBV6-1	TRBJ1-2	few	TGTGCCAGCAGTGCCCACAGGGAGAACTATGGCTACACCTTC	CASSAHRENYGYTF
NA	TRBV9	TRBJ2-2	NA	TGTGCCAGCAGCGCCGCGGGGGGACAGGGCGGGGAGCTGTTTTTT	CASSAAGGQGGELFF
TRBD2	TRBV4-2	TRBJ2-2	NA	TGTGCCAGCAGCCAACTAGCGGGAGGGCCAAACACCGGGGAGCTGTTTTTT	CASSQLAGGPNTGELFF
TRBD1	TRBV18	TRBJ2-2	NA	TGTGCCAGCTCACCTCAAACAGGGGTGAACACCGGGGAGCTGTTTTTT	CASSPQTGVNTGELFF
TRBD1	TRBV4-1	TRBJ2-1	NA	TGCGCCAGCAGCCAAGATGGGACAGGGCAGTTCTTC	CASSQDGTGQFF
NA	TRBV7-8	TRBJ2-5	NA	TGTGCCAGCAGCTTACCCGGCAACCAAGAGACCCAGTACTTC	CASSLPGNQETQYF
NA	TRBV5-8	TRBJ2-2	NA	TGTGCCAGCAGCTTCGGAGACAGATTGGCGCCCTACACCGGGGAGCTGTTTTTT	CASSFGDRLAPYTGELFF
NA	TRBV27	TRBJ2-5	NA	TGTGCCAGCAGTTTTAATGGGGTAGGGGAGACCCAGTACTTC	CASSFNGVGETQYF